Below are 9 T cell receptor beta chains sequenced from a single sample in a study of blood T cells in healthy people across ages. With a J-beta primer mix and a sample-barcoded 5' primer, a second PCR ran about 7 to 12 cycles. TCRdb reprocessed the 5' RACE reads with MiXCR, giving one entry per CDR3 protein. The sample carries more than 1,400,000 distinct CDR3 sequences, roughly 45% recorded once. The sequencing input was blood. The receptors shown here come from a woman aged 18-29 years in good health.

This clonotype was seen a few times. The chain combines TRBV2 with TRBJ1-2; D gene ambiguous. CDR1 is SNHLY and CDR2 is FYNNEI in the germline V gene. The CDR3 runs to 13 residues. Trimming left V 3 bases short and J 4 bases short, with 9 bases between. The CDR3 sequence: CASSDGSVYGYTF. The CDR3 DNA reads TGTGCCAGCAGTGACGGGTCAGTCTATGGCTACACCTTC. Complete variable domain (other parts from reference TRBV2 and TRBJ1-2): EPEVTQTPSHQVTQMGQEVILRCVPISNHLYFYWYRQILGQKVEFLVSFYNNEISEKSEIFDDQFSVERPDGSNFTLKIRSTKLEDSAMYFCASSDGSVYGYTFGSGTRLTVV.

The chain joins TRBV18 to TRBJ2-5; D gene ambiguous. The CDR3 runs to 13 residues. Germline V gives CDR1 KGHSH, CDR2 LQKENI. V was pared by 3 bases and J by 4 bases, with 9 bases between. The CDR3 loop reads CASSPVRTETQYF. Written as DNA, the CDR3 is TGTGCCAGCTCACCGGTGAGGACAGAGACCCAGTACTTC.

J is TRBJ1-3 and V is TRBV10-3; no clear D. V lost 8 bases and J lost 0, with 11 bases in between. Germline V gives CDR1 ENHRY, CDR2 SYGVKD. The CDR3 contains 14 residues. The CDR3 bases are TGTGCCATCGAGCGTGGGGACTCTGGAAACACCATATATTTT. Protein: CAIERGDSGNTIYF.

In its sample, this clonotype was seen a few times. The rearrangement links TRBV18 to TRBJ2-3; 7 bases map to TRBD2. The length of the CDR3 is 17 residues. The V gene's germline CDR1 is KGHSH and CDR2 LQKENI. V lost 3 bases to trimming and J lost 0 bases; unmatched junction nucleotides: 9. CDR3 sequence: CASSPNLGAGSTDTQYF. DNA for the CDR3: TGTGCCAGCTCACCCAACCTAGGAGCGGGGAGCACAGATACGCAGTATTTT. The full variable domain, rest sourced from reference TRBV18 and TRBJ2-3, is NAGVMQNPRHLVRRRGQEARLRCSPMKGHSHVYWYRQLPEEGLKFMVYLQKENIIDESGMPKERFSAEFPKEGPSILRIQQVVRGDSAAYFCASSPNLGAGSTDTQYFGPGTRLTVL.

Regarding this clonotype: One junction end does not reproduce the germline sequence, and a read error may be involved. This CDR3 is CASSPRWGSRIMSSYNKQFF. The CDR3 DNA reads as TGTGCCAGCAGCCCGAGGTGGGGCTCCCGAATTATGAGCTCCTACAATAAGCAGTTCTTC. The V and J genes are TRBV7-8 and TRBJ2-1; weak D call: TRBD1 (5 bases). Germline V gives CDR1 SGHVS, CDR2 FQNEAQ. This CDR3 has 20 amino acids. Full variable domain (missing parts from reference TRBV7-8 and TRBJ2-1): GAGVSQSPRYKVAKRGQDVALRCDPISGHVSLFWYQQALGQGPEFLTYFQNEAQLDKSGLPSDRFFAERPEGSVSTLKIQRTQQEDSAVYLCASSPRWGSRIMSSYNKQFFGPGTRLTVL.

The V gene is TRBV5-1, the J gene TRBJ1-5; 7 positions agree with TRBD1. CDR3 length: 15 residues. Germline CDR1 reads SGHRS; CDR2 reads YFSETQ. V was clipped by 4 bases and J by 3 bases; unmatched bases: 7. The CDR3 reads CASSRSGTDNQPQHF. The CDR3 coding sequence is TGCGCCAGCAGCCGAAGCGGGACAGACAATCAGCCCCAGCATTTT.

Points on this clonotype: A read error may produce the germline difference seen at one junction end. The chain carries TRBV6-5 and TRBJ1-2, with D perhaps matching TRBD1 (5 bases). CDR1 and CDR2 from the germline V gene are MNHEY and SVGAGI. CDR3 length: 12 residues. The CDR3 nucleotides are TGTGCCAGCGGGGCGTGGGGCTATGGCTGCACCTTC. Protein product: CASGAWGYGCTF.

This chain connects TRBV9 to TRBJ2-3, with D possibly TRBD1 on 6 matching bases. The ends were cut back, 3 bases at V and 0 bases at J, with 11 bases in the middle. The CDR3 runs 15 residues. Germline CDR1 reads SGDLS; CDR2 reads YYNGEE. In DNA form, the CDR3 reads TGTGCCAGCAGCGGACAGGTTGTAAGCACAGATACGCAGTATTTT. It encodes CASSGQVVSTDTQYF.

This clonotype was seen a single time. At one end the junction does not follow the germline gene, possibly because of a read error. CDR3 nucleotides: TGTGCCAGCAGTGACTCGGACAGGGAGGCTGGCTACACCTTC. It codes for CASSDSDREAGYTF. This rearrangement joins TRBV6-6 to TRBJ1-2; the match to TRBD1 covers 8 bases. CDR1 and CDR2 (germline): MNHNY, SVGAGI (reference sequence). The CDR3 covers 14 residues.